The rows below give T cell receptor beta chains drawn from one sample of a study of blood T cell repertoires in COVID-19. The assay was immunoSEQ multiplex PCR, and TCRdb's table has in-frame clones only and misses some. The sample includes some 120,000 clones, about three quarters of them seen just once. Sequencing used peripheral blood. The source of these receptors is a human donor with acute or convalescent COVID-19. The donor label of this sample is uncertain. CDR3s include the opening cysteine and the closing phenylalanine or tryptophan. The D gene is left open where the match is weak. For some rows the clone size is stated as once, few or many, or as a class when expanded; others skip it.

.	TRBV5-6	TRBJ2-2	.	CASSFVRNTGELFF	TGTGCCAGCAGCTTTGTTAGGAACACCGGGGAGCTGTTTTTT
few	TRBV9	TRBJ1-5	.	CASSEITKPDRRGVNSNQPQHF	TGTGCCAGCAGCGAAATCACTAAGCCTGATCGCCGGGGGGTGAATAGCAATCAGCCCCAGCATTTT
few	TRBV19	TRBJ1-6	.	CASSGQGYSSYNSPLHF	TGTGCCAGTAGTGGGCAGGGGTATAGCTCCTATAATTCACCCCTCCACTTT
.	TRBV7-2	TRBJ1-2	.	CASSLGSPGYGYTF	TGTGCCAGCAGCTTAGGGTCACCGGGCTATGGCTACACCTTC
.	TRBV6-5	TRBJ1-4	.	CASSYSTGGNEKLFF	TGTGCCAGCAGTTACTCAACCGGGGGAAATGAAAAACTGTTTTTT
.	TRBV14	TRBJ2-3	.	CASSHLGPSTDTQYF	TGTGCCAGCAGCCACCTGGGCCCTAGCACAGATACGCAGTATTTT
.	TRBV6-5	TRBJ1-6	TRBD1	CASRRGQVNSPLHF	TGTGCCAGCAGGAGGGGACAGGTTAATTCACCCCTCCACTTT
few	TRBV7-2	TRBJ2-7	.	CASSSFRDSYEQYF	TGTGCCAGCAGCTCCTTTCGAGACAGTTACGAGCAGTACTTC
.	TRBV27	TRBJ1-6	.	CASSTLNSPLHF	TGTGCCAGCAGCACTCTTAATTCACCCCTCCACTTT
.	TRBV27	TRBJ2-1	TRBD2	CASSSPLGLAGAGEQFF	TGTGCCAGCAGTTCTCCCCTCGGACTAGCGGGGGCGGGTGAGCAGTTCTTC
.	TRBV7-9	TRBJ2-5	TRBD2	CASSLGAGVGETQYF	TGTGCCAGCAGCTTAGGCGCGGGGGTGGGAGAGACCCAGTACTTC
once	TRBV28	TRBJ1-4	TRBD1	CASSLAGQELNEKLFF	TGTGCCAGCAGTTTAGCCGGACAGGAACTGAATGAAAAACTGTTTTTT
.	TRBV24-1	TRBJ2-3	TRBD2	CATSERTSGRHTDTQYF	TGTGCCACCAGTGAGCGGACTAGCGGGCGCCACACAGATACGCAGTATTTT
.	TRBV6-2/TRBV6-3	TRBJ2-3	.	CASSSTDTQYF	TGTGCCAGCAGTTCGACAGATACGCAGTATTTT
.	TRBV10-3	TRBJ2-5	TRBD2	CAIRGEGWETQYF	TGTGCCATCAGGGGGGAGGGTTGGGAGACCCAGTACTTC
.	TRBV5-1	TRBJ2-5	.	CASSLGLGLRETQYF	TGCGCCAGCAGCTTAGGACTCGGGCTCCGGGAGACCCAGTACTTC
.	TRBV6-6	TRBJ2-7	TRBD2	CASRPQPGTSGDEQYF	TGTGCCAGCAGACCGCAGCCCGGGACTAGCGGGGACGAGCAGTACTTC
.	TRBV3-1/TRBV3-2	TRBJ2-7	TRBD2	CASSSLSGGAVEQYF	TGTGCCAGCAGTTCCCTTAGCGGGGGGGCGGTCGAGCAGTACTTC
.	TRBV5-1	TRBJ1-2	.	CASSLLPGYGYTF	TGCGCCAGCAGCTTGTTACCGGGGTATGGCTACACCTTC
once	TRBV3-1/TRBV3-2	TRBJ1-1	TRBD1	CASSQAADRGRAEAFF	TGTGCCAGCAGCCAAGCCGCCGACAGGGGAAGAGCTGAAGCTTTCTTT
.	TRBV12-3/TRBV12-4	TRBJ1-2	.	CASTLAGGYGYTF	TGTGCCAGCACCCTCGCGGGGGGCTATGGCTACACCTTC
few	TRBV27	TRBJ1-1	TRBD1	CASSLLDRDGAEAFF	TGTGCCAGCAGTTTACTCGACAGGGACGGTGCTGAAGCTTTCTTT
many	TRBV4-2	TRBJ2-3	TRBD1	CASSLMGQYSGTQYF	TGTGCCAGCAGCCTAATGGGACAGTACTCCGGTACGCAGTATTTT
.	TRBV5-1	TRBJ2-1	TRBD1	CASSLAGQGELYNEQFF	TGCGCCAGCAGCTTGGCCGGACAGGGCGAATTATACAATGAGCAGTTCTTC
.	TRBV28	TRBJ1-2	.	CASRYRGAGGYTF	TGTGCCAGCAGATACCGGGGGGCAGGGGGCTACACCTTC
.	TRBV13	TRBJ1-3	TRBD1	CASSNFQDRGIGNTIYF	TGTGCCAGCAGCAACTTCCAAGACAGGGGTATTGGAAACACCATATATTTT
.	TRBV19	TRBJ2-7	TRBD1	CASSIDRGYEQYF	TGTGCCAGTAGTATCGACAGGGGATACGAGCAGTACTTC
.	TRBV19	TRBJ2-1	.	CASIGVGKSGGAYNEQFF	TGTGCCAGTATTGGGGTCGGAAAGTCCGGAGGGGCCTACAATGAGCAGTTCTTC
few	TRBV24-1	TRBJ2-7	.	CATSESTGYGSYEQYF	TGTGCCACCAGTGAATCTACAGGGTACGGCTCCTACGAGCAGTACTTC
.	TRBV11-3	TRBJ2-4	.	CASSRAGGRGQQYF	TGTGCCAGCAGCCGCGCCGGGGGGCGGGGACAACAGTACTTC
.	TRBV5-1	TRBJ2-2	TRBD2	CASSLVAGGRTGELFF	TGCGCCAGCAGCTTGGTGGCGGGGGGGCGCACCGGGGAGCTGTTTTTT
.	TRBV10-2	TRBJ2-3	TRBD2	CASSGTSGTDTQYF	TGCGCCAGCAGTGGGACTAGCGGGACAGATACGCAGTATTTT
.	TRBV27	TRBJ1-3	.	CASSPGTGNTIYF	TGTGCCAGCAGTCCCGGGACAGGAAACACCATATATTTT
.	TRBV3-1/TRBV3-2	TRBJ2-5	.	CASSLRDWYQETQYF	TGTGCCAGCAGCCTCCGGGACTGGTACCAAGAGACCCAGTACTTC
.	TRBV5-1	TRBJ2-3	.	CASSSLGQHTDTQYF	TGCGCCAGCAGCTCCCTCGGACAGCACACAGATACGCAGTATTTT
.	TRBV7-9	TRBJ2-3	TRBD2	CASSLGLAGATVDTQYF	TGTGCCAGCAGCTTAGGACTAGCGGGGGCCACGGTAGATACGCAGTATTTT
.	TRBV19	TRBJ1-1	TRBD1	CASSIRAGGAVNTEAFF	TGTGCCAGTAGTATTCGGGCAGGGGGCGCGGTAAACACTGAAGCTTTCTTT
.	TRBV13	TRBJ1-5	.	CASSPVPRGNQPQHF	TGTGCCAGCAGCCCAGTCCCCAGGGGCAATCAGCCCCAGCATTTT
few	TRBV28	TRBJ2-2	TRBD1	CASSTPSGGAVGELFF	TGTGCCAGCAGTACGCCATCAGGGGGCGCCGTCGGGGAGCTGTTTTTT
.	TRBV5-1	TRBJ1-3	TRBD1	CASSAFGQGVSGNTIYF	TGCGCCAGCAGCGCCTTTGGACAGGGGGTATCTGGAAACACCATATATTTT
.	TRBV20-1	TRBJ1-1	.	CSAREGQRAFF	TGCAGTGCTAGAGAGGGACAACGGGCTTTCTTT
few	TRBV6-5	TRBJ1-4	TRBD1	CASSSTGQGINEKLFF	TGTGCCAGCAGTTCCACCGGACAGGGAATCAATGAAAAACTGTTTTTT
.	TRBV13	TRBJ1-4	TRBD1	CVSSPRQGALATNEKLFF	TGTGTCAGCAGCCCGCGACAGGGGGCACTTGCAACTAATGAAAAACTGTTTTTT
.	TRBV30	TRBJ1-2	TRBD1	CAWRRITGGLNYGYTF	TGTGCCTGGAGGCGGATAACAGGGGGCCTCAACTATGGCTACACCTTC
once	TRBV2	TRBJ2-7	TRBD2	CASRAGGSEQYF	TGTGCCAGCAGAGCGGGGGGGAGCGAGCAGTACTTC
.	TRBV3-1/TRBV3-2	TRBJ2-1	TRBD2	CASSKGLNEQFF	TGTGCCAGCAGCAAGGGACTAAATGAGCAGTTCTTC
.	TRBV5-6	TRBJ2-7	.	CASSFPTPSSYEQYF	TGTGCCAGCAGCTTCCCGACTCCGAGCTCCTACGAGCAGTACTTC
.	TRBV18	TRBJ1-2	TRBD1	CASSWTGSYYGYTF	TGTGCCAGCTCGTGGACAGGGTCGTACTATGGCTACACCTTC
few	TRBV5-6	TRBJ2-1	TRBD1	CASSLVVSGGHNEQFF	TGTGCCAGCAGCTTGGTGGTTTCAGGGGGCCACAATGAGCAGTTCTTC
few	TRBV30	TRBJ1-2	TRBD1	CAWGTGSRYGYTF	TGTGCCTGGGGGACAGGGTCGCGATATGGCTACACCTTC
.	TRBV7-9	TRBJ1-1	.	CASSLERNTEAFF	TGTGCCAGCAGCTTAGAGAGGAACACTGAAGCTTTCTTT
.	TRBV24-1	TRBJ2-1	.	CATSKWDSEQFF	TGTGCCACCAGTAAATGGGACTCTGAGCAGTTCTTC
.	TRBV18	TRBJ1-1	.	CASSPFGSKQGNTEAFF	TGTGCCAGCTCACCCTTCGGTTCGAAACAGGGGAACACTGAAGCTTTCTTT
.	TRBV5-1	TRBJ2-7	.	CASMGPEQGTYEQYF	TGCGCCAGCATGGGGCCGGAACAGGGAACCTACGAGCAGTACTTC
.	TRBV12-3/TRBV12-4	TRBJ1-2	.	CASSFSGFYGYTF	TGTGCCAGCAGTTTTTCAGGGTTCTATGGCTACACCTTC
once	TRBV2	TRBJ1-5	.	CASSGDPGAQHF	TGTGCCAGCAGTGGTGACCCGGGAGCCCAGCATTTT
.	TRBV19	TRBJ2-3	.	CASSVGLSDTQYF	TGTGCCAGTAGTGTCGGACTCTCAGATACGCAGTATTTT
.	TRBV7-8	TRBJ1-5	.	CASSSSGGVRQPQHF	TGTGCCAGCAGCTCATCGGGGGGCGTTCGGCAGCCCCAGCATTTT
few	TRBV2	TRBJ1-6	.	CASKIPRDSNSPLHF	TGTGCCAGCAAGATACCTCGGGACTCCAATTCACCCCTCCACTTT
.	TRBV18	TRBJ1-6	.	CASSRTSLNSPLHF	TGTGCCAGCTCAAGGACAAGCCTTAATTCACCCCTCCACTTT